The present TCR beta chain was sequenced within a study of shared clonotypes between healthy human individuals (dated by TCRdb to about 2020). For context, the study as a whole: A few men and two women, aged 18 to 49 years, made up the cohort. The study deeply sequenced blood TCR repertoires of about 5 healthy adults to estimate repertoire size and the extent of clonotype sharing between individuals. To increase sequencing depth and limit assay-specific biases, TCR repertoire library preparation and sequencing were carried out by different laboratories using diverse techniques. Per donor, leukapheresis produced somewhere between about 0.9 and 9.5 billion PBMCs. For each donor, CD4 naive and CD4 memory were each given three plates, CD8 naive was given two plates, and CD8 memory was given one plate.

Note on this clone: Its specific antigen is unknown. Per-nucleotide qualities are absent, and no much larger clonotype sits a single base away.

TCR CDR3 regions were amplified from genomic DNA by multiplex PCR using the deep immunoSEQ assay. For each cell subset, the extracted genomic DNA was distributed evenly across all wells of several immunoSEQ 96-well plates, and each plate served as one replicate. For sorted subsets, approximately 190 ng of genomic DNA, equivalent to 25,000 to 35,000 T cell genomes, went into each replicate PCR. Purified libraries were measured with a Qubit 3.0 fluorometer, size-checked on a Bioanalyzer 2100, and measured again with the KAPA Library Quantification kit. Each immunoSEQ 96-well plate was sequenced on its own single-read 150-cycle Illumina NextSeq 550 flow cell. In the authors' own workflow: The immunoSEQ output contained only junctional sequences without quality scores, so filtering could not match that applied to full-length reads. To assign V/J genes and CDR3, sequences were annotated against IMGT germline references using PyIR, a Python wrapper for IgBLAST v1.9. Any read was removed if the V/J assignment was weak (E-value above 1e-6), the CDR3 was missing, or the read contained stop codons, out-of-frame junctions, or ambiguous translated residues. A V3J clonotype was defined by an identical inferred V gene, J gene, and CDR3 amino acid sequence. Percentage overlap between repertoires was calculated by dividing the number of shared unique clonotypes by the size of the smaller repertoire. Repertoire richness was assessed with RTK rarefaction, the Chao1 estimator, and Recon v2.1 estimates of unobserved clonotypes. Generation probabilities were computed with OLGA for all TCRbeta clonotypes obtained by the gDNA method from a few donors. TCRdb limited this immuneACCESS table to in-frame rearrangements with V and J called. A share of clones is missing; checked studies link under half to unresolved V genes, and the rest is unexplained. For V, J and clone size, that table is used; D and trimming come from the DNA. Present in this sample are 550,000 to 750,000 clones, about 90% of which were seen just once. The ten largest account for 24% of the sample.

From the cysteine through the phenylalanine, the CDR3 covers 16 amino acids. Only the CDR3 DNA stays, 48 bases, in frame from base 1. Relative to germline, V is missing 5 bases and J is missing 7 bases, with 12 bases of the junction outside any gene match. From a lookup of the germline V gene, CDR1 and CDR2 are MGHRA and YSYEKL. CD8 naive samples were obtained by positive selection for CCR7 among CD45RO-negative cells, yielding a CD45RA+CCR7+ population from which TemRA cells were excluded. The donors were healthy, HIV-negative adults with no recently reported acute infections or vaccinations. Every donor was a Caucasian adult living in Nashville, Tennessee, USA. Blood was collected by leukapheresis, and PBMCs were isolated by Ficoll-Histopaque density gradient centrifugation and then cryopreserved in liquid nitrogen vapor phase. Purity and quantity of every magnetically sorted T cell population were checked by analytical flow cytometry. Each sorted fraction had its genomic DNA isolated and then quantified by UV absorbance on a Nanodrop 2000c.

Study-wide conclusions, independent of this receptor: Because the study included a small number of donors, the genetic and exposure-history diversity represented was limited. Compared with non-shared clonotypes, clonotypes shared by all four sorted-subset donors had higher generation probabilities. Naive subsets generally had larger estimated clonotype richness than memory subsets did. Even with the large sequencing depth, rarefaction of the sorted-subset datasets indicated that sequencing was incomplete. Pairwise subsampling indicated that sequencing depth was expected to affect the degree of clonotype sharing among donors. Only blood was sampled, and tissue TCR repertoires likely differ from those in blood. When a handful of donors were compared, the shared fraction of clonotypes was around 5% for naive CD4, around 3.6% for naive CD8, more than 2% for memory CD4, and 0.35% to 0.4% for memory CD8.

The specimen was naive CD8+ T cells sorted from blood. What the cell subset or site label conveys for this sample: CD45RA+CCR7+. The origin of this receptor is a man younger than 40 in good health. The sequence is built from TRBV4-1 and TRBJ2-4, with 9 central nucleotides matching TRBD2. Read as DNA, the sequence is TGCGCCAGCAGCTACCCGGGACTAGCAAAAGTCAACATTCAGTACTTC. It translates to CASSYPGLAKVNIQYF.